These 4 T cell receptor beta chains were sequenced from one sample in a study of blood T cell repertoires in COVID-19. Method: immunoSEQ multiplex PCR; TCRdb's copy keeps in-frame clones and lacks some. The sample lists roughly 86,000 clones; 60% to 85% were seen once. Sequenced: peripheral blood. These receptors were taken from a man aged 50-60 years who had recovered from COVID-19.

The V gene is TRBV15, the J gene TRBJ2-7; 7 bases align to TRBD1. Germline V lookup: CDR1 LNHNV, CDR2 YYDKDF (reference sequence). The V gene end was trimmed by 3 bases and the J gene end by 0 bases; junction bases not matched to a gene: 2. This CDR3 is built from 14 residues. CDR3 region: CATSRDRSSYEQYF. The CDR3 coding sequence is TGTGCCACCAGCAGGGACAGGAGCTCCTACGAGCAGTACTTC.

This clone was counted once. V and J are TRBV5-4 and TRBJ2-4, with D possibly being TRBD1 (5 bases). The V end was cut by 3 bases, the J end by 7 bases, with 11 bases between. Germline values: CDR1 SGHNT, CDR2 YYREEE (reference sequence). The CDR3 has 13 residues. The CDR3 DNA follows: TGTGCCAGCAGCTCGTGGGGCTTGAACATTCAGTACTTC. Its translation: CASSSWGLNIQYF. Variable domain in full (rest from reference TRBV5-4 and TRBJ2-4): ETGVTQSPTHLIKTRGQQVTLRCSSQSGHNTVSWYQQALGQGPQFIFQYYREEENGRGNFPPRFSGLQFPNYSSELNVNALELDDSALYLCASSSWGLNIQYFGAGTRLSVL.

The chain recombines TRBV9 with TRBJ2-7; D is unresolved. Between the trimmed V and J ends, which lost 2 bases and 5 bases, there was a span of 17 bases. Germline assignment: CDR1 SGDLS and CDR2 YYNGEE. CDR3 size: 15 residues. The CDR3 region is CASSVRSAYPNEQYF. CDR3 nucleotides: TGTGCCAGCAGCGTCCGGAGCGCGTACCCCAACGAGCAGTACTTC.

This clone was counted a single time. CDR3 region: CASSKTGTANYEQYF. The CDR3 nucleotides are TGTGCCAGCAGTAAAACCGGGACAGCCAACTACGAGCAGTACTTC. This chain connects TRBV6-5 to TRBJ2-7; 7 bases align to TRBD1. V trimming: 5 bases; J trimming: 3 bases; junction bases outside the gene matches: 10. The CDR3 has 15 amino acids. Germline CDR1 is MNHEY and CDR2 is SVGAGI.